Listed here are 29 T cell receptor beta chains from one sample, sequenced in a study of shared clonotypes between healthy human individuals. The assay was immunoSEQ multiplex PCR, and TCRdb's table has in-frame clones only and misses some. The table records about 960,000 clones, about three quarters of them present only once. Sample: memory CD4+ T cells sorted from blood. Subset described: CD45RA-negative fraction. Source of these receptors: a man younger than 35 in good health.

The rearrangement joins TRBV7-2 to TRBJ2-1; 8 bases are shared with TRBD2. J gave up 1 base and V 3 bases, and 5 bases lay outside the gene matches. This CDR3 has 16 residues. From germline, CDR1 is SGHTA and CDR2 FQGNSA. The CDR3 sequence is CASSFIAGTSYNEQFF. The CDR3, as DNA: TGTGCCAGCAGCTTCATAGCGGGAACGTCCTACAATGAGCAGTTCTTC.

CDR3 region: CAWNGIAEKLFF. The CDR3 bases are TGTGCCTGGAACGGGATAGCTGAAAAACTGTTTTTT. The chain carries TRBV30 and TRBJ1-4; no definite D call. V was clipped by 4 bases and J by 7 bases, with 10 bases between them. Germline CDR1 is GTSNPN and CDR2 is SVGIG (reference sequence). The CDR3 length is 12 residues. The variable domain in full, with the rest retrieved from reference TRBV30 and TRBJ1-4, is SQTIHQWPATLVQPVGSPLSLECTVEGTSNPNLYWYRQAAGRGLQLLFYSVGIGQISSEVPQNLSASRPQDRQFILSSKKLLLSDSGFYLCAWNGIAEKLFFGSGTQLSVL.

Details on this clone: Other DNA sequences from this sample encode an identical CDR3 as well. V and J are TRBV10-3 and TRBJ2-7; D ambiguous. This CDR3 comprises 14 residues. Germline CDR1 and CDR2: ENHRY and SYGVKD. V was shortened by 0 bases and J by 0 bases, with 6 bases between the two germline ends. The CDR3 spells CAISESGSSYEQYF. The CDR3 DNA reads TGTGCCATCAGTGAGTCGGGCAGCTCCTACGAGCAGTACTTC.

In this sample, this clone turned up a few times. V and J are TRBV11-2 and TRBJ1-3, with 7 nucleotides matching TRBD1. The CDR3 spans 14 residues. CDR1 is SGHAT, CDR2 FQNNGV, per germline. V was pared by 5 bases and J by 8 bases, with 9 bases of the junction left unmatched. For the CDR3, the DNA is TGTGCCAGCAGCCCCTTACAGGGGAGGCACACCATATATTTT. Translated, it gives CASSPLQGRHTIYF. Variable domain in full (rest from reference TRBV11-2 and TRBJ1-3): EAGVAQSPRYKIIEKRQSVAFWCNPISGHATLYWYQQILGQGPKLLIQFQNNGVVDDSQLPKDRFSAERLKGVDSTLKIQPAKLEDSAVYLCASSPLQGRHTIYFGEGSWLTVV.

This clone was picked up a small number of times. The chain links TRBV6-1 to TRBJ1-4; D is possibly TRBD1 (5 bases). V lost 6 bases to trimming and J lost 6 bases, with 14 bases between them. This CDR3 spans 14 amino acids. CDR1 and CDR2 (germline): MNHNS, SASEGT. CDR3 protein: CASSRTGVDEKLFF. For the CDR3, the DNA is TGTGCCAGCAGCAGGACGGGGGTGGATGAAAAACTGTTTTTT.

This clone appeared a few times. The gene calls are TRBV5-1 and TRBJ2-7; no clear D gene. V lost 5 bases and J 3 bases, leaving 15 bases between the germline ends. The CDR3 spans 14 residues. Germline values: CDR1 SGHRS, CDR2 YFSETQ. CDR3 protein: CASRSALSGYEQYF. Written as DNA, the CDR3 is TGCGCCAGCAGGTCCGCCTTATCCGGCTACGAGCAGTACTTC.

The V and J genes are TRBV30 and TRBJ1-2; no clear D gene. V was shortened by 0 bases and J by 2 bases, with 7 bases between the two germline ends. CDR1 is GTSNPN and CDR2 is SVGIG in the germline V gene (reference sequence). The CDR3 is 13 residues long. The CDR3 nucleotides read TGTGCCTGGAGTGTATCGCGGAACTATGGCTACACCTTC. It translates to CAWSVSRNYGYTF.

The chain links TRBV7-9 to TRBJ2-2; D is undetermined. Germline loops: CDR1 SEHNR, CDR2 FQNEAQ (reference sequence). The CDR3 is 16 residues long. The V gene lost 0 bases and the J gene lost 3 bases, with 11 bases spanning the gap. DNA of the CDR3: TGTGCCAGCAGCTTAGCGCGTGGGGTAGACACCGGGGAGCTGTTTTTT. Translation gives CASSLARGVDTGELFF.

A note on this clone: In the same sample, other DNA sequences code for this CDR3. CDR3: CASSLVGVNQPQHF. CDR3 bases: TGTGCCAGCAGCTTAGTGGGGGTGAATCAGCCCCAGCATTTT. The chain combines TRBV7-2 with TRBJ1-5; the D gene is possibly TRBD1 (5 bases). Germline V gives CDR1 SGHTA, CDR2 FQGNSA. The CDR3 is made up of 14 amino acids. The ends were cut back, 1 base at V and 4 bases at J, with 8 bases in the middle. Drawing the rest from reference TRBV7-2 and TRBJ1-5, the complete variable domain is GAGVSQSPSNKVTEKGKDVELRCDPISGHTALYWYRQSLGQGLEFLIYFQGNSAPDKSGLPSDRFSAERTGGSVSTLTIQRTQQEDSAVYLCASSLVGVNQPQHFGDGTRLSIL.

The gene calls are TRBV6-5 and TRBJ1-3; 7 bases map to TRBD1. Germline V lookup: CDR1 MNHEY, CDR2 SVGAGI. Trimming took 6 bases from V and 4 from J; bases not matched to a gene: 9. The CDR3 spans 15 residues. CDR3 bases: TGTGCCAGCAGAGGCGACAGGGAAAGGGGAAACACCATATATTTT. It codes for CASRGDRERGNTIYF.

The gene calls are TRBV5-6 and TRBJ2-7, with TRBD1 as a possible D gene (5 bases). This CDR3 comprises 14 residues. From germline, CDR1 is SGHDT and CDR2 YYEEEE. V was cut by 8 bases and J by 5 bases, with 20 bases left in between. CDR3 nucleotides: TGTGCCAGTTTCGACAGAACTGAATCCCACGAGCAGTACTTC. Amino acids: CASFDRTESHEQYF.

CDR3 DNA sequence: TGTGCCAGCAGCTTAGAGGGACTATGGTGGACAGATACGCAGTATTTT. Translation gives CASSLEGLWWTDTQYF. The chain links TRBV11-2 to TRBJ2-3, with 7 bases that match TRBD2. V shed 0 bases, J shed 3 bases, and the junction held 6 bases outside the gene matches. Germline-derived CDR1 and CDR2 are SGHAT and FQNNGV. This CDR3 is 16 amino acids long.

J is TRBJ2-2 and V is TRBV28; TRBD2 matches at 8 bases. This CDR3 comprises 14 residues. V lost 6 bases to trimming and J lost 6 bases; unmatched junction nucleotides: 6. Germline V gives CDR1 MDHEN, CDR2 SYDVKM. The CDR3 sequence: CASSPGGAAGELFF. In DNA form, the CDR3 reads TGTGCCAGCAGCCCCGGGGGGGCCGCCGGGGAGCTGTTTTTT.

The chain employs TRBV5-4 and TRBJ1-2; D might be TRBD1 (5 bases). Germline CDR1 SGHNT, CDR2 YYREEE (reference sequence). The V end was cut by 4 bases, the J end by 1 base, with 8 bases between. This CDR3 region has 13 residues. In DNA, the CDR3 is TGTGCCAGCAGCCTACAGGTTAACTATGGCTACACCTTC. Translating it yields CASSLQVNYGYTF. The full variable domain, its missing parts supplied by reference TRBV5-4 and TRBJ1-2, is ETGVTQSPTHLIKTRGQQVTLRCSSQSGHNTVSWYQQALGQGPQFIFQYYREEENGRGNFPPRFSGLQFPNYSSELNVNALELDDSALYLCASSLQVNYGYTFGSGTRLTVV.

This rearrangement joins TRBV5-4 to TRBJ2-5; 8 bases line up with TRBD2. Germline loops: CDR1 SGHNT, CDR2 YYREEE (reference sequence). The CDR3 is 16 amino acids. Germline trimming cut 4 bases from V and 5 bases from J; bases unmatched to any gene: 13. The CDR3 protein is CASSARGGGGVETQYF. CDR3 coding DNA: TGTGCCAGCAGCGCCCGGGGGGGCGGCGGTGTGGAGACCCAGTACTTC.

Comment on this clone: Distinct nucleotide sequences in the sample also encode this CDR3. The DNA for the CDR3 is TGTGCCTGGAGTGGCGGGGGGCGAGCTAATGAAAAACTGTTTTTT. Translation gives CAWSGGGRANEKLFF. The rearrangement joins TRBV30 to TRBJ1-4; a possible D gene is TRBD1 (6 bases). This CDR3 is 15 amino acids long. V shed 1 base and J shed 3 bases, with 12 bases lying between them. The V gene's germline CDR1 is GTSNPN and CDR2 SVGIG (reference sequence).

J is TRBJ1-1 and V is TRBV14, with D perhaps matching TRBD1 (5 bases). The CDR3 totals 15 residues. From germline, CDR1 is SGHDN and CDR2 FVKESK. The V gene lost 0 bases and the J gene lost 0 bases, with 8 bases spanning the gap. CDR3 in amino acids: CASSQEGLVNTEAFF. The CDR3, as DNA: TGTGCCAGCAGCCAAGAGGGACTCGTGAACACTGAAGCTTTCTTT.

This clone occurred a few times. The chain is built from TRBV5-4 and TRBJ2-1, with D perhaps matching TRBD2 (7 bases). The V and J ends lost 1 base and 6 bases respectively, with 14 bases between them. CDR1 and CDR2 from the germline V gene are SGHNT and YYREEE (reference sequence). The CDR3 covers 15 residues. In DNA form, the CDR3 reads TGTGCCAGCAGCTTGAACGGGGGGCGAGGCAATGAGCAGTTCTTC. Translation gives CASSLNGGRGNEQFF.

The rearrangement links TRBV14 to TRBJ2-7; 10 bases align to TRBD2. This CDR3 is built from 19 residues. With 0 bases clipped from V and 4 bases from J, the junction kept 15 bases outside the gene matches. Germline-derived CDR1 and CDR2 are SGHDN and FVKESK. The CDR3 coding sequence is TGTGCCAGCAGCCAAGAGCCCCGAATTTCGGGACTAGCGAATTACGAGCAGTACTTC. Translation: CASSQEPRISGLANYEQYF.

The chain has TRBV10-1 and TRBJ1-5; no reliable D call. V shed 7 bases and J shed 5 bases, with 9 bases lying between them. In germline, CDR1 is WNHNN, CDR2 SYGVQD (reference sequence). This CDR3 has 12 residues. CDR3 amino acids: CASKPAYQPQHF. The CDR3 region has the DNA TGCGCCAGCAAGCCAGCATATCAGCCCCAGCATTTT.

This chain links TRBV19 with TRBJ1-6, with a weak D call TRBD1 (5 bases). V was cut by 5 bases and J by 10 bases, with 15 bases left in between. CDR3 length equals 14 residues. CDR1 is LNHDA, CDR2 SQIVND, per germline (reference sequence). The CDR3 is CASSYPGIISPLHF. Written as DNA, the CDR3 is TGTGCCAGTAGTTACCCAGGGATTATATCACCCCTCCACTTT.

This rearrangement joins TRBV7-8 to TRBJ1-2; D possibly corresponds to TRBD1 (5 bases). Germline CDR1 reads SGHVS; CDR2 reads FQNEAQ. The CDR3 runs 13 residues. V lost 5 bases and J 2 bases, leaving 9 bases between the germline ends. As DNA, the CDR3 is TGTGCCAGCAGCCCCGACAGAAACTATGGCTACACCTTC. It translates to CASSPDRNYGYTF.

V is TRBV27 and J is TRBJ2-7; D remains unclear. V was pared by 2 bases and J by 8 bases, with 16 bases between. CDR1 MNHEY and CDR2 SMNVEV come from the germline V gene (reference sequence). The length of the CDR3 is 14 residues. The chain's CDR3 is CASSLEGPVFQQYF. CDR3 sequence (DNA): TGTGCCAGCAGTTTAGAAGGGCCCGTCTTTCAGCAGTACTTC.

This chain uses TRBV18 with TRBJ1-1; D gene unclear. V lost 5 bases and J lost 7, with 20 bases in between. There are 15 residues in the CDR3. Per the germline V gene, CDR1 is KGHSH and CDR2 is LQKENI. The CDR3 spells CASSATPDQYREAFF. CDR3 DNA: TGTGCCAGCTCAGCGACTCCGGACCAATACCGTGAAGCTTTCTTT.

This sequence joins TRBV5-1 and TRBJ1-1; D gene uncertain. V was pared by 1 base and J by 7 bases, with 8 bases between. The CDR3 is 12 amino acids. Germline assignment: CDR1 SGHRS and CDR2 YFSETQ. The CDR3 region has the DNA TGCGCCAGCAGCTTGAGAGGGAGTGAAGCTTTCTTT. Translating it yields CASSLRGSEAFF.

This clone has only a few counts. The J gene is TRBJ1-2, the V gene TRBV5-6, with D perhaps TRBD1 (5 bases). V was trimmed by 3 bases and J by 8 bases, leaving 14 bases between them. This CDR3 contains 13 residues. From germline, CDR1 is SGHDT and CDR2 YYEEEE. The CDR3 nucleotides are TGTGCCAGCAGCTCCCAGGGTTTCTACGGCTACACCTTC. Translated: CASSSQGFYGYTF.

There are many counts of this clone. The chain combines TRBV19 with TRBJ2-1; possibly TRBD1 or TRBD2 for D (5 bases each). V shed 3 bases and J shed 5 bases, with 17 bases lying between them. The CDR3 totals 16 residues. Germline V lookup: CDR1 LNHDA, CDR2 SQIVND (reference sequence). CDR3 sequence: CASSIGKTGPHNEQFF. For the CDR3, the DNA is TGTGCCAGTAGTATCGGGAAGACGGGACCACACAATGAGCAGTTCTTC. The variable domain in full, with the rest retrieved from reference TRBV19 and TRBJ2-1, is DGGITQSPKYLFRKEGQNVTLSCEQNLNHDAMYWYRQDPGQGLRLIYYSQIVNDFQKGDIAEGYSVSREKKESFPLTVTSAQKNPTAFYLCASSIGKTGPHNEQFFGPGTRLTVL.

This sequence joins TRBV28 and TRBJ2-7, with TRBD2 matching over 7 bases. The CDR3 length is 14 residues. V trimming: 6 bases; J trimming: 3 bases; junction bases outside the gene matches: 8. Germline CDR1 is MDHEN and CDR2 is SYDVKM. The CDR3 DNA reads TGTGCCAGCAGCCTCTGGGACTACTACTACGAGCAGTACTTC. Its protein is CASSLWDYYYEQYF.

This chain links TRBV19 with TRBJ1-6, with D uncertain. The CDR3 consists of 15 residues. Trimming stripped 1 base from V and 7 bases from J, with 11 bases between. The germline gives CDR1 LNHDA, CDR2 SQIVND (reference sequence). CDR3 region: CASSIVRTMNSPLHF. The CDR3 nucleotides are TGTGCCAGTAGTATAGTGAGGACGATGAATTCACCCCTCCACTTT.